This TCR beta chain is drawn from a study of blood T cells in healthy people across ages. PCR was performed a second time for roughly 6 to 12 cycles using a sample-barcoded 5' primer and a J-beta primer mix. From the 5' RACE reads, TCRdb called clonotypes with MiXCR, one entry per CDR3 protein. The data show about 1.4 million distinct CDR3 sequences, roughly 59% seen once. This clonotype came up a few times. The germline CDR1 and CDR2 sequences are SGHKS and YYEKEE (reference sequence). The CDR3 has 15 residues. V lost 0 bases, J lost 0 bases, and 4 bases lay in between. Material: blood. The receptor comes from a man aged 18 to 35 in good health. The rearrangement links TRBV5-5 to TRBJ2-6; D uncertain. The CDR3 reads CASSLAFSGANVLTF. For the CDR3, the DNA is TGTGCCAGCAGCTTGGCCTTCTCTGGGGCCAACGTCCTGACTTTC.